Listed here are 16 T cell receptor beta chains from one sample, sequenced in a study of blood T cell repertoires in COVID-19 (dated by TCRdb to about 2020). Receptor amplification or capture employed the immunoSEQ multiplex PCR assay. TCRdb carries this immuneACCESS record with in-frame sequences only. Its versions omit some clonotypes, under half of them owing to an unresolved V gene in the studies checked, with the rest unexplained. The sample table shows 200,000 to 250,000 clones, and roughly 85% are seen once. The ten top clones hold 10% to 14% of the sample. Sequencing was carried out using PBMCs or T cells enriched from blood (not recorded which). Every receptor here comes from a man in his thirties or forties who had recovered from COVID-19.

V gene TRBV19 combines with J gene TRBJ1-6; D is unclear. The germline gives CDR1 LNHDA, CDR2 SQIVND (reference sequence). The CDR3 is made up of 14 amino acids. V was trimmed by 3 bases and J by 8 bases, leaving 11 bases between them. This CDR3 reads CASSMAWRDSPLHF. In DNA form, the CDR3 reads TGTGCCAGTAGTATGGCATGGCGGGATTCACCCCTCCACTTT.

The gene calls are TRBV5-5 and TRBJ1-1; no reliable D call. Germline V gene data show CDR1 as SGHKS and CDR2 as YYEKEE (reference sequence). The CDR3 covers 14 residues. V lost 1 base and J 1 base, leaving 8 bases between the germline ends. CDR3 bases: TGTGCCAGCAGCTTGCAGTTTCAGAACACTGAAGCTTTCTTT. As protein: CASSLQFQNTEAFF.

The chain is built from TRBV29-1 and TRBJ2-7; 7 nucleotides align to TRBD2. The CDR3 spans 13 residues. Trimming took 5 bases from V and 7 from J; bases not matched to a gene: 11. The germline gives CDR1 SQVTM, CDR2 ANQGSEA. The CDR3 nucleotides are TGCAGCGTTCCTAGCGGTGGATATGGGGAGCAGTACTTC. It specifies CSVPSGGYGEQYF.

The V gene is TRBV5-1, the J gene TRBJ2-5, with a weak D call TRBD2 (6 bases). Deletions cut 0 bases from V and 5 bases from J, with 23 bases between. Germline CDR1 SGHRS, CDR2 YFSETQ. The CDR3 is 18 amino acids. Here the CDR3 reads CASSLVYSMAGIGETQYF. CDR3 in DNA: TGCGCCAGCAGCTTGGTCTATAGCATGGCGGGAATAGGGGAGACCCAGTACTTC.

The CDR3, as DNA: TGCGCCAGCACCCGGACAGGGGGTCACGGTGAGCAGTTCTTC. Its protein is CASTRTGGHGEQFF. V gene TRBV5-1 combines with J gene TRBJ2-1; TRBD1 agrees at 10 bases. The germline V gene has CDR1 SGHRS and CDR2 YFSETQ. The CDR3 spans 14 residues. The V gene end was trimmed by 6 bases and the J gene end by 9 bases; junction bases not matched to a gene: 9.

A few counts support this clone. V and J are TRBV7-8 and TRBJ2-7, with 12 bases identical to TRBD1. V lost 9 bases, J lost 7 bases, and 16 bases stayed unmatched. The CDR3 covers 16 residues. Germline V lookup: CDR1 SGHVS, CDR2 FQNEAQ. CDR3 nucleotides: TGTGCCAGTGCTACTTATGGGGGACAGGGGGCGGGTGAGCAGTACTTC. This codes for CASATYGGQGAGEQYF.

This clone was counted many times. The J gene is TRBJ1-4, the V gene TRBV7-2; D unclear. The CDR3 contains 15 residues. Germline V gives CDR1 SGHTA, CDR2 FQGNSA. The V end lost 5 bases, the J end lost 8 bases, and 18 bases lay between the germline ends. The CDR3 is CASSPDPNPGEKLFF. The CDR3 region has the DNA TGTGCCAGCAGCCCCGACCCAAACCCGGGGGAAAAACTGTTTTTT.

This rearrangement joins TRBV29-1 to TRBJ2-2; a weak D match, TRBD2 (6 bases). Germline V CDR1 and CDR2: SQVTM, ANQGSEA. V shed 3 bases and J shed 4 bases, with 15 bases lying between them. This CDR3 spans 15 amino acids. The CDR3 coding sequence is TGCAGCGTTGAGCCGAGGGGAGGTGTCACCGGGGAGCTGTTTTTT. The encoded protein is CSVEPRGGVTGELFF.

This chain uses TRBV15 with TRBJ1-3; D is uncertain. Trimming pared 0 bases from V and 5 bases from J, leaving 5 bases between. The CDR3 runs to 13 residues. Germline V CDR1 and CDR2: LNHNV, YYDKDF (reference sequence). CDR3 amino acids: CATSRESRNTIYF. CDR3 sequence (DNA): TGTGCCACCAGCAGAGAATCTAGAAACACCATATATTTT.

The chain couples TRBV29-1 to TRBJ1-1; a weak D match, TRBD1 (6 bases). Germline CDR1 and CDR2: SQVTM and ANQGSEA. V dropped 6 bases and J dropped 6 bases, with 11 bases sitting between them. The CDR3 runs to 11 residues. CDR3 sequence (DNA): TGCAGCGTCCAGGGGAGCGCTGAAGCTTTCTTT. As protein: CSVQGSAEAFF.

The V call is TRBV29-1, the J call TRBJ2-5; 10 positions match TRBD2. There are 15 residues in the CDR3. Germline CDR1 is SQVTM and CDR2 is ANQGSEA. Losses at the gene ends were 7 bases for V and 1 base for J; bases not matched to a gene: 9. As DNA, the CDR3 is TGCAGCGGGACAAAGCGGGAGGGAATCCAAGAGACCCAGTACTTC. It specifies CSGTKREGIQETQYF.

The chain couples TRBV10-3 to TRBJ1-2, with TRBD1 matching over 9 bases. The CDR3 has 14 residues. Germline CDR1 is ENHRY and CDR2 is SYGVKD. The junction had 7 bases not matched to a gene; V was cut back by 10 bases and J by 1 base. The CDR3 nucleotides read TGTGCCAGTCTAACGGGACAGGGTAACTATGGCTACACCTTC. It codes for CASLTGQGNYGYTF.

The V gene is TRBV4-1, the J gene TRBJ2-1; 8 positions agree with TRBD1. Unmatched junction bases numbered 5, after V lost 4 bases and J lost 6 bases. Germline-derived CDR1 and CDR2 are MGHRA and YSYEKL. The CDR3 has 14 amino acids. CDR3 loop: CASSPRTGINEQFF. The CDR3 DNA sequence: TGCGCCAGCAGCCCCAGGACAGGGATCAATGAGCAGTTCTTC.

The J gene is TRBJ2-3, the V gene TRBV9, with 9 bases fitting TRBD1. Trimming at V came to 4 bases and at J to 5 bases, leaving 8 bases not matched to a gene. This CDR3 contains 15 residues. CDR1 and CDR2 from the germline V gene are SGDLS and YYNGEE. In nucleotides, the CDR3 is TGTGCCAGCAGCTCCAGACAGGGGGTTGGAGATACGCAGTATTTT. This sequence encodes CASSSRQGVGDTQYF.

The gene calls are TRBV6-5 and TRBJ2-3; 7 positions match TRBD2. The CDR3 is 15 residues long. J lost 4 bases, V lost 0 bases, and 4 bases had no gene match. Germline V gene lookup returns CDR1 MNHEY and CDR2 SVGAGI. The CDR3 reads CASSYSSGYADTQYF. In DNA form, the CDR3 reads TGTGCCAGCAGTTACTCTAGCGGGTATGCAGATACGCAGTATTTT.

The chain combines TRBV6-1 with TRBJ1-2; 9 bases map to TRBD1. The CDR3 length is 16 residues. Germline V gene sequence: CDR1 MNHNS, CDR2 SASEGT. After removal of 4 bases from V and 3 bases from J, the junction contained 9 bases not matched to a gene. The CDR3 nucleotides are TGTGCCAGCAGTGGCGGACAGGGGAGGAGTGACTATGGCTACACCTTC. Translated, it gives CASSGGQGRSDYGYTF.